In this sample, the clone carrying this T cell receptor (beta chain) turned up a few times. Followed over time, Seattle patients had been enrolled while infection was active. These data originate in a study of blood T cell repertoires in COVID-19. CDR1 is LNHDA and CDR2 is SQIVND in the germline V gene (reference sequence). The CDR3 covers 13 residues. TCRdb's table, derived via immunoSEQ multiplex PCR, lists solely in-frame clones and lacks some. Here the sample spans roughly 350,000 clones, around 87% being singletons. The sequence came from a woman in her thirties with COVID-19, enrolled during active disease. The chain recombines TRBV19 with TRBJ2-3, with D perhaps matching TRBD1 (5 bases). What was sequenced was peripheral blood. CDR3 protein: CAISLGATDTQYF. CDR3 sequence (DNA): TGTGCTATCTCGCTAGGGGCAACAGATACGCAGTATTTT.